This T cell receptor (beta chain) was retrieved from a study of shared clonotypes between healthy human individuals. Study-level points and caveats: For naive CD4 cells, around 5.1% of clonotypes were shared across a handful of donors.

CDR3 length: 16 residues. Germline assignment: CDR1 MDHEN and CDR2 SYDVKM. The junction had 8 bases not matched to a gene; V was cut back by 4 bases and J by 1 base. On this clone: The antigen remains unidentified. The sample contains more than one DNA sequence encoding this CDR3.

In the original processing: Junction-only sequences produced by ImmunoSEQ had no quality scores, so filtering differed. The repertoire was sequenced with immunoSEQ multiplex PCR; TCRdb's copy has only in-frame clones and lacks some. V and J calls and clone size come straight from that table; D and trimming were deduced from the DNA. Altogether about 600,000 clones are present, 95% to 98% being singletons, with the ten largest covering around 0.057%. The rearrangement joins TRBV28 to TRBJ2-7; 9 nucleotides match TRBD2. The sample taken for sequencing was naive CD4+ T cells sorted from blood. Specified subset: CD45RA+ positively selected. The sequence was collected from a woman younger than 45 in good health. CDR3 sequence reads: CASSSPTSGRSYEQYF. CDR3 DNA: TGTGCCAGCAGTTCGCCGACTAGCGGAAGATCCTACGAGCAGTACTTC.